This TCR beta chain originates from a study of blood T cell dynamics during melanoma immunotherapy. Assay: immunoSEQ multiplex PCR; the TCRdb copy retains only in-frame clones and omits some. The sample lists 5,500 to 7,500 clones; more than 75% were seen once. In germline, CDR1 is SGHTA, CDR2 FQGNSA. The CDR3 covers 15 residues. The V end was cut by 2 bases, the J end by 9 bases, with 17 bases between. The time point is: week 3, after first cycle of checkpoint inhibitor. This chain links TRBV7-2 with TRBJ2-1; TRBD1 or TRBD2 may be the D gene (6 bases each). This sample comprised blood, obtained from a patient treated with checkpoint blockade. The source is a human donor with melanoma. Some clones in this sample may be carry-over from other donors' samples. CDR3 bases: TGTGCCAGCAGCTTACCGGGGGCTCTATTGAGTGAGCAGTTCTTC. Its translation: CASSLPGALLSEQFF.